Following are 15 T cell receptor beta chains from one sample sequenced in a study of blood T cells in healthy people across ages. Using a J-beta primer mix together with a sample-barcoded 5' primer, a second PCR was run for roughly 7 to 11 cycles. TCRdb redid the calling of the 5' RACE reads with MiXCR, one entry per CDR3 protein. This table has 650,000 to 800,000 distinct CDR3 sequences, under 45% appearing once. Material for sequencing was blood. The receptors were gathered from a man in his sixties in good health.

This clonotype has just a few counts. This CDR3 is CASSATGTGTLNAEAFF. In DNA form, the CDR3 reads TGTGCCAGCAGCGCCACCGGGACAGGGACACTAAACGCTGAAGCTTTCTTT. This sequence joins TRBV7-2 and TRBJ1-1; TRBD1 agrees at 9 bases. The V and J ends lost 5 bases and 6 bases, in that order; junction bases with no gene match: 16. CDR1 is SGHTA, CDR2 FQGNSA, per germline. CDR3 length equals 17 residues.

This chain joins TRBV20-1 and TRBJ1-6; TRBD1 aligns across 9 bases. Germline V gene sequence: CDR1 DFQATT, CDR2 SNEGSKA (reference sequence). The CDR3 totals 15 residues. After removal of 0 bases from V and 10 bases from J, the junction contained 7 bases not matched to a gene. The chain's CDR3 is CSARETDRGHSPLHF. CDR3 nucleotides: TGCAGTGCTAGAGAGACGGACAGGGGCCACTCACCCCTCCACTTT.

V gene TRBV28 combines with J gene TRBJ2-3; TRBD2 might be the D (5 bases). CDR1 is MDHEN and CDR2 is SYDVKM in the germline V gene. Trimming shortened V by 6 bases and J by 7 bases, and 17 bases separated the two germline ends. CDR3 length: 14 residues. DNA for the CDR3: TGTGCCAGCAGATATGGCGGGCCGGACTATACGCAGTATTTT. It is translated as CASRYGGPDYTQYF.

This sequence joins TRBV6-2 or TRBV6-3 and TRBJ2-5, with D possibly TRBD1 on 7 matching bases. Trimming took 7 bases from V and 4 from J, leaving 19 bases between them. Germline V CDR1 and CDR2: MNHEY, SVGEGT. The CDR3 runs 15 residues. This chain's CDR3 is CASTYSGGRTETQYF. For the CDR3, the DNA is TGTGCCAGCACCTATTCAGGGGGGCGCACAGAGACCCAGTACTTC.

This clonotype was observed a few times. V usage is TRBV7-9 and J usage is TRBJ2-3; D perhaps matches TRBD2 (6 bases). Germline CDR1 SEHNR, CDR2 FQNEAQ (reference sequence). V lost 5 bases and J 4 bases, leaving 16 bases between the germline ends. This CDR3 is built from 15 residues. CDR3 bases: TGTGCCAGCAGCCCTAGGGGTCTAGCGCCAGATACGCAGTATTTT. Translating it yields CASSPRGLAPDTQYF.

In its sample, this clonotype was seen a few times. This chain connects TRBV12-3 or TRBV12-4 to TRBJ1-2; D might be TRBD1 (6 bases). V lost 4 bases to trimming and J lost 6 bases, with 9 bases between them. The CDR3 is 12 residues long. CDR3 residues: CASSWTENGYTF. The DNA for the CDR3 is TGTGCCAGCAGTTGGACAGAGAATGGCTACACCTTC.

This clonotype was observed a few times. The V gene is TRBV6-5, the J gene TRBJ2-3, with TRBD2 matching 7 bases. J lost 3 bases, V lost 2 bases, and 5 bases had no gene match. CDR1 is MNHEY and CDR2 is SVGAGI in the germline V gene. The CDR3 loop spans 15 amino acids. This CDR3 reads CASSYGRGGTDTQYF. The CDR3 DNA follows: TGTGCCAGCAGTTACGGTCGCGGGGGAACAGATACGCAGTATTTT.

This clonotype was picked up one time. The V gene is TRBV6-5, the J gene TRBJ2-1; 11 bases match TRBD2. Germline trimming cut 6 bases from V and 4 bases from J; bases unmatched to any gene: 8. The CDR3 extends over 16 amino acids. The germline CDR1 and CDR2 sequences are MNHEY and SVGAGI. CDR3 in amino acids: CASRAGGTSGYNEQFF. CDR3 nucleotides: TGTGCCAGCAGGGCGGGGGGGACTAGCGGTTACAATGAGCAGTTCTTC.

The V gene is TRBV27, the J gene TRBJ2-6; D unclear. Germline CDR1 is MNHEY and CDR2 is SMNVEV (reference sequence). This CDR3 has 15 residues. V lost 3 bases to trimming and J lost 0 bases, with 6 bases between them. CDR3 sequence (DNA): TGTGCCAGCAGTTTTGGGCTCTCTGGGGCCAACGTCCTGACTTTC. Its protein is CASSFGLSGANVLTF. Based on the CDR3 plus reference TRBV27 and TRBJ2-6, the full variable domain is EAQVTQNPRYLITVTGKKLTVTCSQNMNHEYMSWYRQDPGLGLRQIYYSMNVEVTDKGDVPEGYKVSRKEKRNFPLILESPSPNQTSLYFCASSFGLSGANVLTFGAGSRLTVL.

This clonotype was observed a single time. The chain recombines TRBV20-1 with TRBJ2-7; either TRBD1 or TRBD2 may supply D (7 bases each). CDR1 is DFQATT, CDR2 SNEGSKA, per germline (reference sequence). This CDR3 has 12 amino acids. Trimming left V 6 bases short and J 6 bases short, with 15 bases between. CDR3 amino acids: CSAPQGEGEQYF. The CDR3 nucleotides read TGCAGTGCCCCTCAGGGGGAGGGCGAGCAGTACTTC.

The chain joins TRBV6-5 to TRBJ2-7; tentative D call: TRBD1 (6 bases). The CDR3 extends over 14 amino acids. Germline values: CDR1 MNHEY, CDR2 SVGAGI. The V end was cut by 7 bases, the J end by 0 bases, with 13 bases between. CDR3 nucleotides: TGTGCCAGCAAAATACAGGGCAGCTCCTACGAGCAGTACTTC. It specifies CASKIQGSSYEQYF.

The J gene is TRBJ1-2, the V gene TRBV25-1, with unresolved D. V was clipped by 7 bases and J by 5 bases, with 17 bases between them. This CDR3 has 14 residues. Germline V gene data show CDR1 as MGHDK and CDR2 as SYGVNS. The CDR3 sequence: CASTRAGSRYGYTF. CDR3 coding DNA: TGTGCCAGCACCAGAGCGGGGTCGCGGTATGGCTACACCTTC.

V is TRBV28 and J is TRBJ2-3; 13 nucleotides match TRBD2. Unmatched junction bases numbered 10, after V lost 7 bases and J lost 0 bases. This CDR3 spans 18 amino acids. The germline V gene has CDR1 MDHEN and CDR2 SYDVKM. Here the CDR3 reads CASTPGLAGEASTDTQYF. Written as DNA, the CDR3 is TGTGCCAGCACTCCCGGACTAGCGGGGGAAGCTAGCACAGATACGCAGTATTTT. Full variable domain (outside the CDR3, taken from reference TRBV28 and TRBJ2-3): DVKVTQSSRYLVKRTGEKVFLECVQDMDHENMFWYRQDPGLGLRLIYFSYDVKMKEKGDIPEGYSVSREKKERFSLILESASTNQTSMYLCASTPGLAGEASTDTQYFGPGTRLTVL.

The chain carries TRBV14 and TRBJ2-7; 10 nucleotides align to TRBD1. The V segment lost 4 bases and the J segment 6 bases; nucleotides outside the gene matches: 15. Germline V gene data show CDR1 as SGHDN and CDR2 as FVKESK. CDR3 length: 17 residues. The CDR3 spells CASSLLSGTGALGEQYF. CDR3 sequence (DNA): TGTGCCAGCAGCCTTCTCTCCGGGACAGGGGCCTTGGGCGAGCAGTACTTC.

This chain connects TRBV6-2 or TRBV6-3 to TRBJ2-3; D possibly corresponds to TRBD2 (5 bases). The CDR3 has 14 residues. Germline V gene sequence: CDR1 MNHEY, CDR2 SVGEGT. Trimming took 6 bases from V and 3 from J, leaving 13 bases between them. Here the CDR3 DNA reads TGTGCCAGCAGACCGGACTTATTAACAGATACGCAGTATTTT. This encodes CASRPDLLTDTQYF.